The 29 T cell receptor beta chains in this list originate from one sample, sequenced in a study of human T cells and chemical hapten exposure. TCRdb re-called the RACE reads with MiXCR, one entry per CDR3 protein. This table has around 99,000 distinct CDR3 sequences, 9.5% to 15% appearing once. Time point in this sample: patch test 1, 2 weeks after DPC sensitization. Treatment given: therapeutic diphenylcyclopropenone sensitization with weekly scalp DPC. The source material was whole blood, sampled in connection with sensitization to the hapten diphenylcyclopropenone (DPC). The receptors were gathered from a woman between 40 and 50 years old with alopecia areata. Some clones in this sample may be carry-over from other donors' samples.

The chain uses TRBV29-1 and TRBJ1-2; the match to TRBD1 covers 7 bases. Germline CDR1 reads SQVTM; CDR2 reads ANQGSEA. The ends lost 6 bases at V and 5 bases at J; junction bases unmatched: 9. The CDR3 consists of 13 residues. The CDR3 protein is CSVSRDSYYGYTF. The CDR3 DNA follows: TGCAGCGTATCCCGGGACAGTTATTATGGCTACACCTTC. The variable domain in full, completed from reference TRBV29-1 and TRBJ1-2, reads SAVISQKPSRDICQRGTSLTIQCQVDSQVTMMFWYRQQPGQSLTLIATANQGSEATYESGFVIDKFPISRPNLTFSTLTVSNMSPEDSSIYLCSVSRDSYYGYTFGSGTRLTVV.

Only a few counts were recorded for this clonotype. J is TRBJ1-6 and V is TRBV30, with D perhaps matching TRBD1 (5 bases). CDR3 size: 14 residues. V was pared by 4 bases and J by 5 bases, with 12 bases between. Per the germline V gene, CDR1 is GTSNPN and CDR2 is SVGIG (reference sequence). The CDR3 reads CAWKPDSNNSPLHF. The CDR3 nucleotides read TGTGCCTGGAAACCTGACAGCAATAATTCACCCCTCCACTTT.

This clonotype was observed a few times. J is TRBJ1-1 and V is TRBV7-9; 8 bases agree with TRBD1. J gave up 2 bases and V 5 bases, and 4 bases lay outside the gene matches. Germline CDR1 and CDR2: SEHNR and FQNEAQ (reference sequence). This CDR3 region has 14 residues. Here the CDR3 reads CASSGGQGNTEAFF. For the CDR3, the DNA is TGTGCCAGCAGCGGCGGACAGGGCAACACTGAAGCTTTCTTT.

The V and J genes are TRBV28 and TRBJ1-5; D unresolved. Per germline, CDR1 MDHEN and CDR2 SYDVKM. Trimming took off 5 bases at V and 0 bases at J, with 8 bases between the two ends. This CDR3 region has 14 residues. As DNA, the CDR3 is TGTGCCAGCAGTCGGGGAGGTAGCAATCAGCCCCAGCATTTT. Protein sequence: CASSRGGSNQPQHF.

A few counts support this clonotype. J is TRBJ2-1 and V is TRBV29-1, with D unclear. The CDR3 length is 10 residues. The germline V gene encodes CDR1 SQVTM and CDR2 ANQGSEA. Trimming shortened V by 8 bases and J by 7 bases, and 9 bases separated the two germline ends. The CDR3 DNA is TGCAGCTACTACGAGAATGAGCAGTTCTTC. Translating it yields CSYYENEQFF.

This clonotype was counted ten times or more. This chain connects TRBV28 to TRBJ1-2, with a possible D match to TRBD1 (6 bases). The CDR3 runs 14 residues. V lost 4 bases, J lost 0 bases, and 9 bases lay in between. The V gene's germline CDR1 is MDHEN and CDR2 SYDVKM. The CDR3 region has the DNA TGTGCCAGCAGTTCAGGGACATCTAACTATGGCTACACCTTC. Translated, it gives CASSSGTSNYGYTF.

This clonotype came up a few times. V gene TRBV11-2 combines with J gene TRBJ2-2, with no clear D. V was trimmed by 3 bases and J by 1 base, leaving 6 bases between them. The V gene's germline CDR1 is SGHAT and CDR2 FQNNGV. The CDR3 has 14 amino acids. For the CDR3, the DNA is TGTGCCAGCAGCTTTGACGGGAACACCGGGGAGCTGTTTTTT. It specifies CASSFDGNTGELFF.

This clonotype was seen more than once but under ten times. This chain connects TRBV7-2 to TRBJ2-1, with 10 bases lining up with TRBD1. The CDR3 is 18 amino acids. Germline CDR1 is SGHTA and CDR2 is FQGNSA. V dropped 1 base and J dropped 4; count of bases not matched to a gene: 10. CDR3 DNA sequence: TGTGCCAGCAGCTTAGGGAGTCCGGGACAGGGGCGGTACAATGAGCAGTTCTTC. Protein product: CASSLGSPGQGRYNEQFF.

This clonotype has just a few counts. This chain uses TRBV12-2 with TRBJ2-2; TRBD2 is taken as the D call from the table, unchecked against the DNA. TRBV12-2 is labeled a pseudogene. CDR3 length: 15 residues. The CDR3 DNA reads TGTGCAAGTCGCTTTGGACCCTCCCCCACCGGGGAGCTGTTTTTT. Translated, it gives CASRFGPSPTGELFF.

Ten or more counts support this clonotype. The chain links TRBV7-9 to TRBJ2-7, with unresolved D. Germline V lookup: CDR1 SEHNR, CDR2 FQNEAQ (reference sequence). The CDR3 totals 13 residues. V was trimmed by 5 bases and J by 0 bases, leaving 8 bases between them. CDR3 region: CASSPAVSYEQYF. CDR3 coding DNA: TGTGCCAGCAGCCCGGCGGTCTCCTACGAGCAGTACTTC.

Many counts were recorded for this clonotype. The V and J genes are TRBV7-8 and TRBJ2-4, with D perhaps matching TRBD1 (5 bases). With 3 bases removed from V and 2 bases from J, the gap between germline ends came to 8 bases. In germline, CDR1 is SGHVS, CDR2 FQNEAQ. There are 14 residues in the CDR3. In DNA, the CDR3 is TGTGCCAGCAGCTTTTCAGGGTCCAAAAACATTCAGTACTTC. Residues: CASSFSGSKNIQYF.

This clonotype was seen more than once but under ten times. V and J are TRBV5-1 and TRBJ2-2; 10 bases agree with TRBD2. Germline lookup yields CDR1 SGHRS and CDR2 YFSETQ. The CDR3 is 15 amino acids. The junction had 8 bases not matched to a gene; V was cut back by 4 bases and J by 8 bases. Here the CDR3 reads CASSSRLAGTGELFF. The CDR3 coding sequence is TGCGCCAGCAGCAGCAGACTAGCGGGCACGGGGGAGCTGTTTTTT.

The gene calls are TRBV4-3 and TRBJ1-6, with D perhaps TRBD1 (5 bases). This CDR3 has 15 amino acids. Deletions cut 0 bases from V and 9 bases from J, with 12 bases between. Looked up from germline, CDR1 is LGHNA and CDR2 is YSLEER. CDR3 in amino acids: CASSQDYGGGSPLHF. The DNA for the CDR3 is TGCGCCAGCAGCCAAGATTACGGGGGAGGTTCACCCCTCCACTTT.

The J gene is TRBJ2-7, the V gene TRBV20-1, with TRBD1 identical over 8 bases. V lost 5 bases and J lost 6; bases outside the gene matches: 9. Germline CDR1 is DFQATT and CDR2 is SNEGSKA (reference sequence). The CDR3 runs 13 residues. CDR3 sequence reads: CSASRQGTGEQYF. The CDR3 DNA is TGCAGTGCTTCTAGACAGGGGACGGGCGAGCAGTACTTC.

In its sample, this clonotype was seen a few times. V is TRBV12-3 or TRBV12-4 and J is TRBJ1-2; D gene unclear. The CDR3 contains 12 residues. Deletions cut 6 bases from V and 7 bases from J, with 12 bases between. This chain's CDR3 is CASRWSSSGYTF. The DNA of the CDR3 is TGTGCCAGCAGATGGAGTTCCTCTGGCTACACCTTC.

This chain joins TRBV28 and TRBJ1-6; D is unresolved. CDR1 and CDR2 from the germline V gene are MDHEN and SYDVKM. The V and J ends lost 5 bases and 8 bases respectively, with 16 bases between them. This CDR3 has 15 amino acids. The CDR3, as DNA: TGTGCCAGCAGTCCTCGGGTCTTATGGCATTCACCCCTCCACTTT. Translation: CASSPRVLWHSPLHF.

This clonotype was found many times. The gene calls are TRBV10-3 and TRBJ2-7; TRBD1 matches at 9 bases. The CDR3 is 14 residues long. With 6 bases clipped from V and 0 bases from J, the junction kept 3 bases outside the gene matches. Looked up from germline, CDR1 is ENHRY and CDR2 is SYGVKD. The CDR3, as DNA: TGTGCCATCAGACTACAGGGGGCCTCCTACGAGCAGTACTTC. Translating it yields CAIRLQGASYEQYF.

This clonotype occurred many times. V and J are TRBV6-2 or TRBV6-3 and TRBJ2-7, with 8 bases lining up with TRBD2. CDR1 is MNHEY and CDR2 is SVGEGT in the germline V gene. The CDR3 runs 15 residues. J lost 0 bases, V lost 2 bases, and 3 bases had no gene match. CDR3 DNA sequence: TGTGCCAGCAGTTACCCTGGGACTAGCTCCTACGAGCAGTACTTC. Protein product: CASSYPGTSSYEQYF.

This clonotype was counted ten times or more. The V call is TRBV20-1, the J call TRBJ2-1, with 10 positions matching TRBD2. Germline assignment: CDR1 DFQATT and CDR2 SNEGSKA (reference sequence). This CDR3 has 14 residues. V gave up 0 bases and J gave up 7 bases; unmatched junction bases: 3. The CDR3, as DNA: TGCAGTGCTAGAGATGTACTAGCGGGGAATGAGCAGTTCTTC. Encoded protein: CSARDVLAGNEQFF.

CDR3 residues: CADWDSSGNTIYF. The CDR3 DNA follows: TGTGCCGACTGGGACAGCTCTGGAAACACCATATATTTT. V is TRBV28 and J is TRBJ1-3; TRBD1 agrees at 7 bases. Germline-derived CDR1 and CDR2 are MDHEN and SYDVKM. This CDR3 has 13 residues. J lost 0 bases, V lost 11 bases, and 4 bases had no gene match.

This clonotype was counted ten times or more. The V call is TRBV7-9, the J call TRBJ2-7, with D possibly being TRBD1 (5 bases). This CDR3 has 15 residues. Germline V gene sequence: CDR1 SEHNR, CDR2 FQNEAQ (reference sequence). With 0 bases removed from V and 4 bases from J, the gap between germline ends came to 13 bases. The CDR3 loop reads CASSLAQGMGYEQYF. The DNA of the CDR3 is TGTGCCAGCAGCTTAGCGCAGGGAATGGGATACGAGCAGTACTTC.

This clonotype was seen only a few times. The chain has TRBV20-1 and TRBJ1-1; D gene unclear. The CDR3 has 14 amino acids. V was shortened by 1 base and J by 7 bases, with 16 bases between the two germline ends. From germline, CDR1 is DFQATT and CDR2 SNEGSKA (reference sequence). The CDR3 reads CSARASAQVLEAFF. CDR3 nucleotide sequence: TGCAGTGCTAGAGCCTCCGCGCAGGTCCTTGAAGCTTTCTTT.

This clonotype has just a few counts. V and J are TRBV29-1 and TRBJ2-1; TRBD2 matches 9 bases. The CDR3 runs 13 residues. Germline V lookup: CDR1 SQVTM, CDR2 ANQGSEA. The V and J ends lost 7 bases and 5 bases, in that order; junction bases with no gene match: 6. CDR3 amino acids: CSAPGLANNEQFF. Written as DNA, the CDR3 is TGCAGCGCACCGGGACTAGCCAACAATGAGCAGTTCTTC.

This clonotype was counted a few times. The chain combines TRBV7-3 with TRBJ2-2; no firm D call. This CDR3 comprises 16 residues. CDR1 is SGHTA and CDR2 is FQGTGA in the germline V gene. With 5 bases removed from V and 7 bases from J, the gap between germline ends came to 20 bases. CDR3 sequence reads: CASSRTVGLIGGELFF. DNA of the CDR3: TGTGCCAGCAGCCGTACCGTCGGGTTGATTGGCGGGGAGCTGTTTTTT.

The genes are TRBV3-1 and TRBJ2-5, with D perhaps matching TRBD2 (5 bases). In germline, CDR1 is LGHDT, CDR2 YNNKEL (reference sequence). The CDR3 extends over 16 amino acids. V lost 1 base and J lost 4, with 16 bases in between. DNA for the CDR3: TGTGCCAGCAGCCAAGTTTCCGGACTGGGTACAGAGACCCAGTACTTC. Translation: CASSQVSGLGTETQYF.

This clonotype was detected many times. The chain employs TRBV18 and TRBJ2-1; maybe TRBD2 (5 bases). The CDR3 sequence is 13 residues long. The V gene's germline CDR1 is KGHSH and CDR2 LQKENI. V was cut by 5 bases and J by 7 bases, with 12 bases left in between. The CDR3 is CASSVLEYNEQFF. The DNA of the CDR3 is TGTGCCAGCTCAGTACTAGAGTATAATGAGCAGTTCTTC.

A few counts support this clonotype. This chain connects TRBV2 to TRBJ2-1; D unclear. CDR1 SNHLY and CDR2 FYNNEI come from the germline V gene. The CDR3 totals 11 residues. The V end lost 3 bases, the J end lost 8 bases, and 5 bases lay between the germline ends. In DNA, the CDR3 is TGTGCCAGCAGTGATAGGTATGAGCAGTTCTTC. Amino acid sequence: CASSDRYEQFF.

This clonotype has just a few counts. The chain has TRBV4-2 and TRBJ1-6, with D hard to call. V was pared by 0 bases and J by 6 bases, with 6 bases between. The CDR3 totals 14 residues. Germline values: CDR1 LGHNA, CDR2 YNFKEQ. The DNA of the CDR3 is TGTGCCAGCAGCCAAGACTACAGTAATTCACCCCTCCACTTT. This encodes CASSQDYSNSPLHF.

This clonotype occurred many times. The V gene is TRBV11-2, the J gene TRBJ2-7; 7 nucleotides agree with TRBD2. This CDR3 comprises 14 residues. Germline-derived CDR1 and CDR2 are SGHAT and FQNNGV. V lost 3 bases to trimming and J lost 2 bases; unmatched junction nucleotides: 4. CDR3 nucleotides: TGTGCCAGCAGCTTCTCTAGCGGAACCTACGAGCAGTACTTC. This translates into CASSFSSGTYEQYF.